Listed below are T cell receptor beta chains from one sample, sequenced in a study of cytomegalovirus exposure and HLA in healthy donors. Method: immunoSEQ multiplex PCR; TCRdb's copy keeps in-frame clones and lacks some. The repertoire holds about 150,000 clones, with 80% as singletons. Sequenced material: PBMCs. The receptors were gathered from a woman between 35 and 50 years old in good health and CMV-seropositive. The CDR3 runs from the conserved cysteine through the conserved F or W. The order of the fields is clone size, J gene, D gene, V gene, CDR3 DNA, CDR3 protein. The D gene is left open where the match is weak. Clone size, where shown, is once, few, many, or a class for clones that have expanded.

NA	TRBJ1-1	NA	TRBV5-5	TGTGCCAGCAGCTTGAGTACAGGAGTGCTGAACACTGAAGCTTTCTTT	CASSLSTGVLNTEAFF
few	TRBJ1-2	NA	TRBV2	TGTGCCAGCAGAGGACAGTACTATGGCTACACCTTC	CASRGQYYGYTF
NA	TRBJ2-1	NA	TRBV30	TGTGCCTGGAGTGGGGCCAACAATGAGCAGTTCTTC	CAWSGANNEQFF
NA	TRBJ2-7	NA	TRBV28	TGTGCCACCCAAAAGTTTCGGACAGCCGGAGAGTACTTC	CATQKFRTAGEYF
NA	TRBJ1-2	TRBD1	TRBV27	TGTGCCAGCAGCAGACAGGGCGAAGCATATGGCTACACCTTC	CASSRQGEAYGYTF
NA	TRBJ2-2	NA	TRBV11-3	TGTGCCAGCAGCTTGGACTCCTCGGCCGGGGAGCTGTTTTTT	CASSLDSSAGELFF
NA	TRBJ1-1	TRBD1	TRBV29-1	TGCAGCGCCACCCCTGGACAGGTCAAAACTGAAGCTTTCTTT	CSATPGQVKTEAFF
once	TRBJ2-3	NA	TRBV30	TGTGCCTGGACTAGCAGCACAGATACGCAGTATTTT	CAWTSSTDTQYF
once	TRBJ2-7	TRBD1	TRBV13	TGTGCCAGCAGCCCAGGGACAGGGGACGAGCAGTACTTC	CASSPGTGDEQYF
NA	TRBJ2-1	TRBD2	TRBV18	TGTGCCAGCTCACCAGGACTAGAGCACGAGCAGTTCTTC	CASSPGLEHEQFF
NA	TRBJ2-2	TRBD2	TRBV5-4	TGTGCCAGCAGGCGGGCTAGCGGGGGCACCGGGGAGCTGTTTTTT	CASRRASGGTGELFF
NA	TRBJ1-1	NA	TRBV18	TGTGCCAGCTCCCCCACGGGCGGGAGGATGAACACTGAAGCTTTCTTT	CASSPTGGRMNTEAFF
NA	TRBJ1-2	NA	TRBV6-5	TGTGCCAGCAGCCAAACCGGGGTTGGCTACACCTTC	CASSQTGVGYTF
NA	TRBJ1-1	NA	TRBV5-6	TGTGCCAGCAGCTCACCGGGGACACCACACACTGAAGCTTTCTTT	CASSSPGTPHTEAFF
NA	TRBJ2-4	TRBD2	TRBV6-1	TGTGCCAGCAGTGAAGCTCGGAGCGGGAGAGGGGTAGCGGCCAAAAACATTCAGTACTTC	CASSEARSGRGVAAKNIQYF
NA	TRBJ2-1	TRBD2	TRBV27	TGTGCCAGCAGTCTCTCTGCGGGAGGTTACAATGAGCAGTTCTTC	CASSLSAGGYNEQFF
NA	TRBJ2-1	NA	TRBV11-2	TGTGCCAGCAGCTTAGTAATCCAGGGCCCCTCGTACAATGAGCAGTTCTTC	CASSLVIQGPSYNEQFF
NA	TRBJ2-1	NA	TRBV11-2	TGTGCCAGCAGCTTTGCGGGGACGGATCGATCCACGGCCTACAATGAGCAGTTCTTC	CASSFAGTDRSTAYNEQFF
NA	TRBJ2-2	NA	TRBV10-1	TGCGCCAGCAGTCAGAACACCGGGGAGCTGTTTTTT	CASSQNTGELFF
NA	TRBJ2-7	NA	TRBV30	TGTGCCTGGAGTGTGGTTCCAGGGCCCTACGAGCAGTACTTC	CAWSVVPGPYEQYF
NA	TRBJ2-3	NA	TRBV27	TGTGCCAGCAGTTTACTCAGGGGGGCAGATACGCAGTATTTT	CASSLLRGADTQYF
NA	TRBJ2-7	NA	TRBV27	TGTGCCAGCAGTTACGGGAGTAACTACGAGCAGTACTTC	CASSYGSNYEQYF
NA	TRBJ1-5	NA	TRBV7-2	TGTGCCAGCAGTCCAGATAGCAATCAGCCCCAGCATTTT	CASSPDSNQPQHF
NA	TRBJ1-4	TRBD1	TRBV27	TGTGCCAGCAGCAATGACAGGGCTAATGAAAAACTGTTTTTT	CASSNDRANEKLFF
NA	TRBJ2-2	TRBD2	TRBV5-5	TGTGCCAGCAGCCTATTAGCGGGACCGAACACCGGGGAGCTGTTTTTT	CASSLLAGPNTGELFF
NA	TRBJ2-6	NA	TRBV2	TGTGCCAGCAGTGAAGCGCCTGGGGGCTTAGGTGGGGCCAACGTCCTGACTTTC	CASSEAPGGLGGANVLTF
NA	TRBJ2-2	NA	TRBV19	TGTGCCTGCACCCGGACAGCGAACACCGGGGAGCTGTTTTTT	CACTRTANTGELFF
NA	TRBJ1-3	NA	TRBV7-3	TGTGCCAGCAGCTTAAACGGGGGGGGCTCTGGAAACACCATATATTTT	CASSLNGGGSGNTIYF
NA	TRBJ2-5	NA	TRBV5-8	TGTGCCAGCCGGGACACGTCGCAAGAGACCCAGTACTTC	CASRDTSQETQYF
NA	TRBJ1-2	TRBD1	TRBV14	TGTGCCAGCAGCCAACCCGGGACAGGGGTACGAGGCTACACCTTC	CASSQPGTGVRGYTF
NA	TRBJ2-1	NA	TRBV11-2	TGTGCCAGCAGCTTAGGCGCTCCCGAGCAGTTCTTC	CASSLGAPEQFF
NA	TRBJ1-3	TRBD1	TRBV2	TGTGCCAGCAGTGCCCGACAGGGATCAGGAAACACCATATATTTT	CASSARQGSGNTIYF
many	TRBJ1-1	TRBD1	TRBV2	TGTGCCAGCAGTGCCGTACAGGGGTTGAGCACTGAAGCTTTCTTT	CASSAVQGLSTEAFF